Listed here are 25 T cell receptor beta chains from one sample, sequenced in a study of CD8+CD57+ T cells in acquired aplastic anemia. CDR3 and TCR beta VDJ profiling relied on a genomic DNA template. TCRdb processed the reads anew with MiXCR; each CDR3 protein has one entry. The profile covers about 68,000 distinct CDR3 sequences, with approximately 54% appearing a single time and around 8.3% taken by the ten largest. Material for sequencing was sorted CD4+, CD8+, or CD8+CD57+ T cells (not recorded which) from PBMCs. The receptors were gathered from a human donor in good health, serving as a control.

The CDR3 region is CSARTRQETQYF. As DNA, the CDR3 is TGCAGTGCTAGAACTAGGCAAGAGACCCAGTACTTC. This chain joins TRBV20-1 and TRBJ2-5, with D tentatively TRBD2 (5 bases). The CDR3 runs to 12 residues. The V and J ends lost 2 bases and 2 bases respectively, with 6 bases between them. Germline V gene lookup returns CDR1 DFQATT and CDR2 SNEGSKA (reference sequence).

The chain is built from TRBV19 and TRBJ2-7; a possible D gene is TRBD2 (7 bases). This CDR3 has 16 amino acids. Germline V gives CDR1 LNHDA, CDR2 SQIVND (reference sequence). The V end was cut by 7 bases, the J end by 3 bases, with 22 bases between. Here the CDR3 reads CASTSVAGGRIYEQYF. The CDR3 DNA reads as TGTGCCAGTACCTCCGTTGCCGGGGGGCGTATCTACGAGCAGTACTTC.

This clonotype was seen ten or more times. The DNA for the CDR3 is TGTGCCAGCAGGTTCTCGACAGGGGCTGGAAACACCATATATTTT. It codes for CASRFSTGAGNTIYF. This chain links TRBV2 with TRBJ1-3; 8 bases match TRBD1. The length of the CDR3 is 15 residues. The germline V gene encodes CDR1 SNHLY and CDR2 FYNNEI. Trimming took 6 bases from V and 2 from J; bases not matched to a gene: 6. Supplemented by reference TRBV2 and TRBJ1-3, the full variable domain reads EPEVTQTPSHQVTQMGQEVILRCVPISNHLYFYWYRQILGQKVEFLVSFYNNEISEKSEIFDDQFSVERPDGSNFTLKIRSTKLEDSAMYFCASRFSTGAGNTIYFGEGSWLTVV.

V usage is TRBV25-1 and J usage is TRBJ1-1; D gene ambiguous. The CDR3 is 15 residues long. Germline assignment: CDR1 MGHDK and CDR2 SYGVNS. V lost 2 bases and J lost 2, with 12 bases in between. The CDR3 spells CASSENRPDNTEAFF. The CDR3 DNA follows: TGTGCCAGCAGTGAAAATCGACCGGACAACACTGAAGCTTTCTTT.

In its sample, this clonotype was seen once. This rearrangement joins TRBV7-8 to TRBJ2-1; D may match TRBD1 or TRBD2 (5 bases each). Germline lookup yields CDR1 SGHVS and CDR2 FQNEAQ. With 1 base removed from V and 6 bases from J, the gap between germline ends came to 7 bases. This CDR3 has 13 residues. The DNA of the CDR3 is TGTGCCAGCAGCTTAGAGAGGGGCAATGAGCAGTTCTTC. Translation: CASSLERGNEQFF.

The chain is built from TRBV7-9 and TRBJ1-2; 9 nucleotides agree with TRBD1. The J segment lost 4 bases and the V segment lost 4 bases, leaving 1 base of the junction unmatched. Germline V gene lookup returns CDR1 SEHNR and CDR2 FQNEAQ (reference sequence). The CDR3 has 13 residues. In DNA form, the CDR3 reads TGTGCCAGCAGCTCGACAGGGGGCTATGGCTACACCTTC. Its protein is CASSSTGGYGYTF.

V and J are TRBV7-6 and TRBJ2-5; tentatively, D is TRBD1 or TRBD2 (5 bases each). The CDR3 runs to 14 residues. V was pared by 6 bases and J by 4 bases, with 15 bases between. Germline assignment: CDR1 SGHVS and CDR2 FNYEAQ. CDR3 in amino acids: CASRRALQGETQYF. The CDR3 DNA reads as TGTGCCAGCAGGCGGGCCCTCCAGGGAGAGACCCAGTACTTC. The variable domain in full, with the rest retrieved from reference TRBV7-6 and TRBJ2-5, is GAGVSQSPRYKVTKRGQDVALRCDPISGHVSLYWYRQALGQGPEFLTYFNYEAQQDKSGLPNDRFSAERPEGSISTLTIQRTEQRDSAMYRCASRRALQGETQYFGPGTRLLVL.

This clonotype is categorized as medium-sized (0.01 to 0.1%). The V gene is TRBV7-9, the J gene TRBJ2-7, with no clear D. This CDR3 is 12 amino acids long. V was clipped by 4 bases and J by 4 bases, with 8 bases between them. CDR1 and CDR2 (germline): SEHNR, FQNEAQ (reference sequence). This CDR3 reads CASSSVAYEQYF. Written as DNA, the CDR3 is TGTGCCAGCAGCTCCGTCGCTTACGAGCAGTACTTC.

For this clonotype: This clone may be a read error of a much larger clone one base away. The J gene is TRBJ2-2, the V gene TRBV5-5; D is ambiguous. Between the trimmed V and J ends, which lost 1 base and 4 bases, there was a span of 8 bases. Germline V gives CDR1 SGHKS, CDR2 YYEKEE (reference sequence). The CDR3 contains 14 residues. The CDR3 DNA follows: TGTGCCAGCAGCTTGCTCAGAGTCACCGGGGAGCTGTTTTTT. Protein product: CASSLLRVTGELFF.

This rearrangement joins TRBV10-3 to TRBJ2-7; D remains unclear. This CDR3 comprises 13 residues. Germline V CDR1 and CDR2: ENHRY, SYGVKD. Trimming stripped 3 bases from V and 3 bases from J, with 9 bases between. The CDR3 here is CAISESGIYEQYF. The CDR3 region has the DNA TGTGCCATCAGTGAATCAGGTATCTACGAGCAGTACTTC.

The chain employs TRBV29-1 and TRBJ1-2, with a tentative D call TRBD1 (5 bases). This CDR3 is built from 15 residues. V was clipped by 1 base and J by 2 bases, with 14 bases between them. Germline values: CDR1 SQVTM, CDR2 ANQGSEA. CDR3 protein: CSVEALGEGNYGYTF. CDR3 sequence (DNA): TGCAGCGTTGAAGCCCTAGGGGAAGGCAACTATGGCTACACCTTC.

The gene calls are TRBV10-1 and TRBJ2-3; TRBD1 might be the D (6 bases). Per germline, CDR1 WNHNN and CDR2 SYGVQD (reference sequence). This CDR3 spans 13 amino acids. V lost 5 bases to trimming and J lost 4 bases, with 10 bases between them. The CDR3 loop reads CASSPGVPDTQYF. For the CDR3, the DNA is TGCGCCAGCAGTCCAGGGGTTCCAGATACGCAGTATTTT.

The chain carries TRBV24-1 and TRBJ1-4; D is uncertain. The CDR3 runs to 14 residues. V was shortened by 3 bases and J by 7 bases, with 11 bases between the two germline ends. Germline V gene sequence: CDR1 KGHDR, CDR2 SFDVKD. The CDR3 DNA is TGTGCCACCAGTGATCCCCAAAGCAGTGAAAAACTGTTTTTT. Its protein product is CATSDPQSSEKLFF.

In this sample, this clonotype turned up a few times. This sequence joins TRBV5-5 and TRBJ1-5, with 8 nucleotides matching TRBD1. This CDR3 contains 14 residues. CDR1 and CDR2 (germline): SGHKS, YYEKEE (reference sequence). J lost 3 bases, V lost 3 bases, and 2 bases had no gene match. CDR3 sequence reads: CASSWTGSNQPQHF. The DNA of the CDR3 is TGTGCCAGCAGCTGGACAGGGTCCAATCAGCCCCAGCATTTT. Full variable domain (remainder filled in from reference TRBV5-5 and TRBJ1-5): DAGVTQSPTHLIKTRGQQVTLRCSPISGHKSVSWYQQVLGQGPQFIFQYYEKEERGRGNFPDRFSARQFPNYSSELNVNALLLGDSALYLCASSWTGSNQPQHFGDGTRLSIL.

V is TRBV9 and J is TRBJ2-5; 11 nucleotides match TRBD2. CDR3 length equals 16 residues. Germline CDR1 reads SGDLS; CDR2 reads YYNGEE. Trimming at V came to 3 bases and at J to 5 bases, leaving 9 bases not matched to a gene. CDR3 residues: CASSEPTSGGGETQYF. In DNA form, the CDR3 reads TGTGCCAGCAGCGAGCCCACTAGCGGGGGTGGGGAGACCCAGTACTTC.

This clonotype was counted many times. The chain is built from TRBV20-1 and TRBJ1-5; D is undetermined. From germline, CDR1 is DFQATT and CDR2 SNEGSKA (reference sequence). V lost 0 bases and J lost 0, with 9 bases in between. The CDR3 extends over 15 amino acids. The CDR3 DNA follows: TGCAGTGCTAGAGACAGATCTAATAGCAATCAGCCCCAGCATTTT. Its translation is CSARDRSNSNQPQHF.

Note on this clonotype: One end of the junction is discordant with germline, which a read error may explain. This sequence joins TRBV10-3 and TRBJ1-2; no reliable D call. This CDR3 comprises 12 residues. Germline lookup yields CDR1 ENHRY and CDR2 SYGVKD. In DNA form, the CDR3 reads TGTGCCAGCAGTGAACGGCTCTATGGCTACACCTTC. It encodes CASSERLYGYTF.

By share, this clonotype ranks as medium-sized (0.01 to 0.1%). This chain connects TRBV19 to TRBJ1-1; D not certain. V lost 8 bases and J 0 bases, leaving 10 bases between the germline ends. CDR3 size: 13 residues. Germline lookup yields CDR1 LNHDA and CDR2 SQIVND (reference sequence). The CDR3 DNA sequence: TGTGCCAGTTCGCGATCCATGAACACTGAAGCTTTCTTT. This codes for CASSRSMNTEAFF.

CDR3 sequence (DNA): TGTGCCAGCAGTGGGACAGGCGGGTATGGCTACACCTTC. It translates to CASSGTGGYGYTF. The rearrangement uses TRBV12-3 or TRBV12-4 and TRBJ1-2, with TRBD1 matching over 8 bases. V shed 5 bases, J shed 5 bases, and the junction held 4 bases outside the gene matches. This CDR3 spans 13 amino acids.

As concerns this clonotype: A read error may explain this, as a much larger clone is one base away. The V call is TRBV10-3, the J call TRBJ2-5; 9 nucleotides align to TRBD2. Germline CDR1 reads ENHRY; CDR2 reads SYGVKD. CDR3 length equals 15 residues. V lost 3 bases, J lost 1 base, and 3 bases stayed unmatched. The CDR3 DNA is TGTGCCATCAGTGAAGGACTAGCGAGCCAAGAGACCCAGTACTTC. Protein product: CAISEGLASQETQYF.

V usage is TRBV19 and J usage is TRBJ2-1; tentatively, D is TRBD1 (7 bases). This CDR3 has 15 amino acids. V gave up 5 bases and J gave up 5 bases, with 16 bases separating them. Germline V CDR1 and CDR2: LNHDA, SQIVND (reference sequence). The CDR3: CASSLRGEGDNEQFF. The CDR3 nucleotides are TGTGCCAGTAGTCTCAGGGGGGAAGGGGACAATGAGCAGTTCTTC.

The chain is built from TRBV12-3 or TRBV12-4 and TRBJ1-6, with D unclear. CDR3 length: 12 amino acids. V was cut by 3 bases and J by 8 bases, with 5 bases left in between. The CDR3 here is CASSFADSPLHF. The CDR3 DNA is TGTGCCAGCAGTTTCGCAGATTCACCCCTCCACTTT.

The chain uses TRBV4-1 and TRBJ1-2, with D possibly being TRBD1 (5 bases). The CDR3 is 18 amino acids. Germline loops: CDR1 MGHRA, CDR2 YSYEKL. Trimming left V 2 bases short and J 0 bases short, with 19 bases between. Here the CDR3 reads CASSQPQQETTTNYGYTF. The CDR3 DNA sequence: TGCGCCAGCAGCCAACCCCAACAGGAAACCACCACTAACTATGGCTACACCTTC.

This sequence joins TRBV10-3 and TRBJ1-1; 10 positions agree with TRBD1. J lost 6 bases, V lost 10 bases, and 8 bases had no gene match. Germline V lookup: CDR1 ENHRY, CDR2 SYGVKD. This CDR3 comprises 13 residues. CDR3 sequence: CASTGQGPPEAFF. The DNA of the CDR3 is TGTGCCAGCACGGGACAGGGGCCTCCTGAAGCTTTCTTT.

CDR3 residues: CASSLQTLYEQYF. CDR3 DNA sequence: TGTGCCAGCAGCTTACAAACCCTCTACGAGCAGTACTTC. The V gene is TRBV11-1, the J gene TRBJ2-7; D unclear. Germline-derived CDR1 and CDR2 are SGHAT and FQDESV (reference sequence). V was trimmed by 2 bases and J by 3 bases, leaving 8 bases between them. This CDR3 region has 13 residues.